This TCR beta chain was recorded in a study of beta chain features in type 1 diabetes. In the study overall: Age, gender, cell numbers and subset yield matched between patients and controls. Summed over all samples, the examined sorted cells came to 107,917,701. Study findings and constraints: For Type 1 diabetes patients, all four CD4+ subsets carried TCRB CDR3s that were moderately but significantly shorter.

There are 15 residues in the CDR3. Trimming took off 4 bases at V and 5 bases at J, with 16 bases between the two ends. Germline loops: CDR1 SGDLS, CDR2 YYNGEE. Remarks on this clone: The target antigen is unknown.

Every bit of the isolated RNA underwent reverse transcription, so sequencing read expressed TCRB transcripts. The method was immunoSEQ multiplex PCR; TCRdb's version includes in-frame clones alone and lacks a portion of them. The data show roughly 290,000 clones, around 7.8% seen once. Sorting with CD45RO/CCR7/CD25/CD127/CD95/CD27 yielded naive, central memory, regulatory and stem-like memory CD4+ cells. The sample was central memory CD4+ T cells from blood. This sequence originates from a woman under 30 in good health. The chain links TRBV9 to TRBJ2-1; D remains unclear. This CDR3 reads CASSPIRGGHNEQFF. The CDR3 nucleotides read TGTGCCAGCAGCCCTATCCGAGGTGGGCACAATGAGCAGTTCTTC.